The sequence of this T cell receptor beta chain was determined in a study of graft-versus-host responses after intestinal transplantation. As for the study in general: Transplants given to recipients were multivisceral, liver-intestinal, or isolated intestinal. Study-level results: Allograft graft-versus-host to host-versus-graft clonal ratios ran high in patients with graft-donor T cell macrochimerism. In recipient marrow, GvH clones were found, and some appeared first in ileum or blood.

Notes on this clone: Its antigen remains unknown.

Sequenced by immunoSEQ multiplex PCR; TCRdb stores in-frame clones only, minus some. The sample yields 90,000 to 150,000 clones, around 93% seen once. Per the germline V gene, CDR1 is MDHEN and CDR2 is SYDVKM. The CDR3 extends over 14 amino acids. V was pared by 2 bases and J by 3 bases, with 3 bases of the junction left unmatched. The sequencing used unstimulated CD4+ T cells sorted from spleen or lymph node cells, collected before intestinal transplant. The rearrangement uses TRBV28 and TRBJ2-7; TRBD2 matches at 8 bases. This clonotype was sampled from a human donor who received an intestinal transplant. CDR3 sequence: CASSLAGGIYEQYF. The CDR3 DNA is TGTGCCAGCAGTTTAGCGGGAGGAATCTACGAGCAGTACTTC.